This is a list of T cell receptor beta chains from one sample in a study of cytomegalovirus exposure and HLA in healthy donors. Repertoires were generated with immunoSEQ multiplex PCR, while TCRdb's copy carries only in-frame clones and drops some. Here the sample spans some 30,000 clones, approximately 87% being singletons. The material sequenced was PBMCs. These receptors all stem from a boy younger than 18 in good health and CMV-seronegative. CDR3s include the opening cysteine and the closing phenylalanine or tryptophan. Fields, in order: D gene, clone size, J gene, V gene, CDR3 DNA, CDR3 protein. A D gene is named only where the DNA matches it firmly. Clone size, where shown, is once, few, many, or a class for clones that have expanded.

TRBD1 | . | TRBJ1-5 | TRBV7-2 | TGTGCCAGCAGCATGAACCGGGACAGGGCGCAGCCCCAGCATTTT | CASSMNRDRAQPQHF
TRBD1 | . | TRBJ2-7 | TRBV6-1 | TGTGCCAGCGGAACACAGGGGGGCACCTACGAGCAGTACTTC | CASGTQGGTYEQYF
. | . | TRBJ2-5 | TRBV7-3 | TGTGCCAGCAGCCCCGAGCCGGGGAGCCAAGAGACCCAGTACTTC | CASSPEPGSQETQYF
TRBD2 | . | TRBJ2-7 | TRBV5-6 | TGTGCCAGCAGCTTAAGCGGGGGGAACTACGAGCAGTACTTC | CASSLSGGNYEQYF
TRBD1 | . | TRBJ2-1 | TRBV6-5 | TGTGCCAGCAGTCAAACAGGGGGCTCCTACAATGAGCAGTTCTTC | CASSQTGGSYNEQFF
. | once | TRBJ2-1 | TRBV27 | TGTGCCAGCAGTCCCAACTCCTACAATGAGCAGTTCTTC | CASSPNSYNEQFF
TRBD1 | . | TRBJ1-2 | TRBV28 | TGTGCCAGCAGCCCCCTCCGGACAGGGCGGCTATCGCCCACTAACTATGGCTACACCTTC | CASSPLRTGRLSPTNYGYTF
TRBD2 | . | TRBJ2-5 | TRBV29-1 | TGCAGCGTTGAAGCGGGGGGGAAAAAGACCCAGTACTTC | CSVEAGGKKTQYF
TRBD2 | . | TRBJ2-7 | TRBV7-2 | TGTGCCAGCAGCTTAGTCATGTCAGCGGGGGGTTCATCCTACGAGCAGTACTTC | CASSLVMSAGGSSYEQYF
TRBD1 | few | TRBJ2-6 | TRBV11-2 | TGTGCCAGCAGCGGGGGACAGGGTAGCTCTGGGGCCAACGTCCTGACTTTC | CASSGGQGSSGANVLTF
. | once | TRBJ2-7 | TRBV5-1 | TGCGCCAGCAGCTTAGGAAACCTCGGGGTGTCCTACGAGCAGTACTTC | CASSLGNLGVSYEQYF
TRBD2 | . | TRBJ2-3 | TRBV2 | TGTGCCAGCAGCCGACGGACTAGCGGGGCCACAGATACGCAGTATTTT | CASSRRTSGATDTQYF
. | . | TRBJ2-3 | TRBV4-1 | TGCGCCAGCAGCCAAGTGGGTACTAACACAGATACGCAGTATTTT | CASSQVGTNTDTQYF
TRBD1 | . | TRBJ2-7 | TRBV19 | TGTGCCAGTAGTTCCGACAGGGGGTCCTACGAGCAGTACTTC | CASSSDRGSYEQYF
. | . | TRBJ1-2 | TRBV14 | TGTGCCAGCAGCCATGGGGACACAGGGAACTATGGCTACACCTTC | CASSHGDTGNYGYTF